This T cell receptor beta chain was profiled in a study of T cell responses to AZD1222 COVID-19 vaccine. Study results and caveats: Across the whole spike, CD4 TCRs peaked at regions 160-218 and 743-854.

TCRdb's copy holds only in-frame clones and misses some; the assay was immunoSEQ multiplex PCR. The table shows approximately 120,000 clones, with roughly nine tenths occurring only once. CDR1 and CDR2 from the germline V gene are SGHDN and FVKESK. V gave up 4 bases and J gave up 0 bases; unmatched junction bases: 7. This CDR3 spans 16 amino acids. Of note for this clone: The antigen is unknown.

The TCR was taken from an adult in good health. This specimen was peripheral blood, taken on day 0 of AZD1222 vaccination. This chain links TRBV14 with TRBJ2-5; 8 bases fit TRBD1. The CDR3 nucleotides are TGTGCCAGCAGCCGCGGATGGACAGGGTACCAAGAGACCCAGTACTTC. It encodes CASSRGWTGYQETQYF.